This T cell receptor beta chain was retrieved from a study of blood T cell repertoires in COVID-19. Study details: Spain, Italy and the United States supplied samples that represented acute and convalescent COVID-19. From T cells, B-cell-depleted T cells, or PBMCs came the material, which was cDNA or gDNA.

Original methodology: Researchers report that nucleated cell counts were estimated from reference gene primer amplification. Here immunoSEQ multiplex PCR was the method, and the copy in TCRdb shows in-frame clones only, minus some. That table is the source of V, J and clone size, and D and trimming were worked out from the DNA. The sample contains approximately 290,000 clones, more than 65% of which appear only once. The germline V gene has CDR1 LNHNV and CDR2 YYDKDF (reference sequence). V was trimmed by 3 bases and J by 0 bases, leaving 9 bases between them. The CDR3 is 15 amino acids. This receptor was obtained from a person aged 70 to 85 with COVID-19, enrolled during active disease. The chain joins TRBV15 to TRBJ2-1; no firm D call. The sequenced sample consisted of peripheral blood. The CDR3 nucleotides are TGTGCCACCAGCAGCGTGATGAGCTCCTACAATGAGCAGTTCTTC. Translating it yields CATSSVMSSYNEQFF.